These 21 T cell receptor beta chains came from one sample sequenced in a study of blood T cell repertoires in COVID-19. Method: immunoSEQ multiplex PCR; TCRdb's copy keeps in-frame clones and lacks some. Of some 250,000 clones listed, 70% to 90% were seen once; the top ten hold 15% to 19%. Sequencing was done on a sample of PBMCs or T cells enriched from blood (not recorded which). The receptors originated from a man between 18 and 35 years old who had recovered from COVID-19.

A few counts support this clone. This specimen includes other DNA sequences encoding the same CDR3. The chain recombines TRBV5-1 with TRBJ1-3; D gene ambiguous. CDR1 is SGHRS, CDR2 YFSETQ, per germline. The CDR3 covers 14 residues. The germline V and J ends were trimmed by 0 bases and 4 bases, with 8 bases remaining between them. The CDR3 coding sequence is TGCGCCAGCAGCTTGGCTCCGTCGGGAAACACCATATATTTT. Translating it yields CASSLAPSGNTIYF.

This clone was recorded once. This sequence joins TRBV9 and TRBJ1-3; possibly TRBD1 for D (6 bases). The CDR3 is 15 amino acids. The germline CDR1 and CDR2 sequences are SGDLS and YYNGEE. The V gene lost 5 bases and the J gene lost 0 bases, with 12 bases spanning the gap. CDR3 sequence reads: CASSRGGSSGNTIYF. The CDR3 DNA reads as TGTGCCAGCAGTAGGGGGGGTAGCTCTGGAAACACCATATATTTT.

The chain joins TRBV6-5 to TRBJ2-7, with D perhaps matching TRBD1 (6 bases). The CDR3 covers 14 residues. Between the trimmed V and J ends, which lost 9 bases and 5 bases, there was a span of 20 bases. CDR1 MNHEY and CDR2 SVGAGI come from the germline V gene. This CDR3 is CASSRDMGDDEQYF. The CDR3 DNA follows: TGTGCCAGTTCAAGGGACATGGGAGATGACGAGCAGTACTTC.

This clone was found a few times. The rearrangement joins TRBV30 to TRBJ2-7; TRBD2 agrees at 10 bases. V gave up 5 bases and J gave up 7 bases; unmatched junction bases: 8. This CDR3 is built from 13 residues. In germline, CDR1 is GTSNPN, CDR2 SVGIG (reference sequence). CDR3 nucleotides: TGTGCCTGGGCTAGCGGGGGAACCGTGGAGCAGTACTTC. Protein product: CAWASGGTVEQYF.

The chain links TRBV12-5 to TRBJ2-5; possibly TRBD2 for D (6 bases). CDR1 is LGHNT, CDR2 FRNRAP, per germline. V was trimmed by 6 bases and J by 4 bases, leaving 21 bases between them. The CDR3 length is 16 residues. The CDR3 loop is CASGQTRAGLLETQYF. The CDR3 DNA reads as TGTGCTAGTGGGCAGACACGGGCGGGGTTGTTAGAGACCCAGTACTTC.

The chain recombines TRBV12-3 or TRBV12-4 with TRBJ1-2; 7 bases align to TRBD1. There are 13 residues in the CDR3. V was clipped by 5 bases and J by 6 bases; unmatched bases: 6. The CDR3 here is CASSPGQANGYTF. The DNA for the CDR3 is TGTGCCAGCAGTCCCGGACAGGCTAATGGCTACACCTTC.

The rearrangement uses TRBV11-3 and TRBJ1-4; D perhaps matches TRBD1 (6 bases). From germline, CDR1 is SGHNT and CDR2 YENEEA. The CDR3 is made up of 15 amino acids. V shed 6 bases and J shed 3 bases, with 14 bases lying between them. The chain's CDR3 is CASSYAGAANEKLFF. The CDR3 region has the DNA TGTGCCAGCAGTTACGCAGGGGCGGCTAATGAAAAACTGTTTTTT.

The V call is TRBV18, the J call TRBJ2-7; TRBD1 matches at 7 bases. After removal of 5 bases from V and 3 bases from J, the junction contained 7 bases not matched to a gene. The germline V gene encodes CDR1 KGHSH and CDR2 LQKENI. The CDR3 has 14 amino acids. CDR3 sequence reads: CASSVQGLSYEQYF. The CDR3, as DNA: TGTGCCAGCTCAGTACAGGGGCTTAGCTACGAGCAGTACTTC.

The rearrangement links TRBV10-3 to TRBJ1-4; tentatively, D is TRBD1 (6 bases). The CDR3 consists of 21 residues. Trimming shortened V by 0 bases and J by 0 bases, and 23 bases separated the two germline ends. Germline loops: CDR1 ENHRY, CDR2 SYGVKD. The CDR3 DNA is TGTGCCATCAGTGAGTCCTCGCAGACAGGCCTCATTACCTCAACTAATGAAAAACTGTTTTTT. The encoded protein is CAISESSQTGLITSTNEKLFF.

J is TRBJ2-7 and V is TRBV19; D gene unclear. The V end was cut by 6 bases, the J end by 0 bases, with 15 bases between. The CDR3 runs to 15 residues. Germline-derived CDR1 and CDR2 are LNHDA and SQIVND (reference sequence). Written as DNA, the CDR3 is TGTGCCAGTAGGCCCGACATCTCGAGCTCCTACGAGCAGTACTTC. Its protein product is CASRPDISSSYEQYF.

The chain has TRBV5-4 and TRBJ2-7, with TRBD1 identical over 7 bases. The CDR3 runs to 13 residues. Germline V gives CDR1 SGHNT, CDR2 YYREEE (reference sequence). V lost 7 bases and J lost 1; bases outside the gene matches: 5. CDR3 sequence: CASAPDRSYEQYF. CDR3 sequence (DNA): TGTGCCAGCGCTCCGGACAGGTCCTACGAGCAGTACTTC.

For the CDR3, the DNA is TGTGCCAGCAGGGCACAGGGGGCGAGCACTGAAGCTTTCTTT. It codes for CASRAQGASTEAFF. The chain is built from TRBV2 and TRBJ1-1; 9 nucleotides line up with TRBD1. Unmatched junction bases numbered 6, after V lost 6 bases and J lost 4 bases. Germline V lookup: CDR1 SNHLY, CDR2 FYNNEI. The CDR3 loop spans 14 amino acids.

J is TRBJ2-3 and V is TRBV7-3; D perhaps matches TRBD2 (6 bases). The V gene's germline CDR1 is SGHTA and CDR2 FQGTGA. The V end lost 5 bases, the J end lost 6 bases, and 18 bases lay between the germline ends. This CDR3 region has 15 residues. CDR3 sequence: CASSQTSSGRDTQYF. CDR3 nucleotide sequence: TGTGCCAGCAGCCAAACGTCTAGTGGGAGGGATACGCAGTATTTT. The full variable domain, completed using reference TRBV7-3 and TRBJ2-3, is GAGVSQTPSNKVTEKGKYVELRCDPISGHTALYWYRQSLGQGPEFLIYFQGTGAADDSGLPNDRFFAVRPEGSVSTLKIQRTERGDSAVYLCASSQTSSGRDTQYFGPGTRLTVL.

The V gene is TRBV6-6, the J gene TRBJ2-7, with D perhaps matching TRBD2 (5 bases). Trimming stripped 6 bases from V and 11 bases from J, with 14 bases between. The CDR3 is 11 amino acids. CDR1 is MNHNY and CDR2 is SVGAGI in the germline V gene (reference sequence). CDR3: CASSSADVKYF. The CDR3 DNA reads as TGTGCCAGCAGCTCAGCGGACGTGAAGTACTTC.

The rearrangement joins TRBV5-6 to TRBJ2-7, with D possibly matching TRBD2 (5 bases). V dropped 0 bases and J dropped 3 bases, with 13 bases sitting between them. The V gene's germline CDR1 is SGHDT and CDR2 YYEEEE. This CDR3 region has 15 residues. Here the CDR3 reads CASSLALGGFYEQYF. Written as DNA, the CDR3 is TGTGCCAGCAGCTTGGCCTTGGGCGGGTTCTACGAGCAGTACTTC.

V gene TRBV3-1 (or the pseudogene TRBV3-2) combines with J gene TRBJ2-4; D gene uncertain. Germline assignment: CDR1 LGHDT and CDR2 YNNKEL (reference sequence). The CDR3 has 11 residues. V lost 4 bases and J 8 bases, leaving 6 bases between the germline ends. The CDR3 protein is CASSLRDIQYF. In nucleotides, the CDR3 is TGTGCCAGCAGCCTTCGCGACATTCAGTACTTC.

The V gene is TRBV27, the J gene TRBJ2-1; maybe TRBD2 (5 bases). Trimming removed 1 base at V and 6 bases at J, with 13 bases between. The CDR3 is made up of 15 amino acids. Germline V gives CDR1 MNHEY, CDR2 SMNVEV (reference sequence). The CDR3 loop reads CASSLFWTAANEQFF. CDR3 bases: TGTGCCAGCAGTTTATTTTGGACTGCAGCCAATGAGCAGTTCTTC.

The V and J genes are TRBV10-3 and TRBJ1-2; 7 bases agree with TRBD1. J was trimmed by 1 base and V by 8 bases; bases with no gene match: 4. Germline CDR1 is ENHRY and CDR2 is SYGVKD. The CDR3 consists of 13 residues. CDR3 sequence reads: CAISGGINYGYTF. The CDR3 nucleotides read TGTGCCATCTCAGGGGGAATTAACTATGGCTACACCTTC.

The rearrangement links TRBV12-3 or TRBV12-4 to TRBJ2-5; D is unresolved. The CDR3 totals 13 residues. V was clipped by 5 bases and J by 5 bases, with 12 bases between them. The CDR3 reads CASSVQLGETQYF. In nucleotides, the CDR3 is TGTGCCAGCAGTGTACAGCTTGGGGAGACCCAGTACTTC.

Regarding this clone: The same CDR3 also results from other DNA sequences found in this sample. The CDR3 protein is CATSAQGNTEAFF. The DNA for the CDR3 is TGTGCCACCAGTGCCCAGGGTAACACTGAAGCTTTCTTT. The chain links TRBV24-1 to TRBJ1-1, with D possibly TRBD1 on 5 matching bases. V lost 5 bases and J 2 bases, leaving 8 bases between the germline ends. Per germline, CDR1 KGHDR and CDR2 SFDVKD. The CDR3 spans 13 residues.

The CDR3 is CATSRVTGVDGYTF. CDR3 DNA: TGTGCCACCAGCAGAGTCACGGGGGTTGATGGCTACACCTTC. The V and J genes are TRBV15 and TRBJ1-2; tentative D call: TRBD1 (5 bases). With 1 base removed from V and 6 bases from J, the gap between germline ends came to 12 bases. Germline assignment: CDR1 LNHNV and CDR2 YYDKDF (reference sequence). The CDR3 runs to 14 residues.